A single sample gave rise to the 32 T cell receptor beta chains below, sequenced in a study of regulatory T cells in long-lasting Graves disease. Building of the TCR beta libraries involved iRepertoire HTBI primers and Arm-PCR of CDR3 regions. MiXCR, applied by TCRdb to the multiplex PCR reads, yields one record per CDR3 protein. The sample contains some 410,000 distinct CDR3 sequences, 15% to 20% of which appear only once. Time point in this sample: newly diagnosed GD, antithyroid drugs for less than 3 months. The TCR library used RNA extracted from PBMCs. These data were also reused for a study on T cells in Graves' hyperthyroidism and ophthalmopathy.

The sample was peripheral blood mononuclear cells (PBMCs), taken at new diagnosis, from a patient treated with antithyroid drugs. These receptors were obtained from a woman aged 25 to 39 with Graves disease.

Ten or more counts support this clonotype. This chain joins TRBV28 and TRBJ2-7; D is possibly TRBD1 (7 bases). The CDR3 runs to 16 residues. V was clipped by 0 bases and J by 4 bases, with 16 bases between them. The germline gives CDR1 MDHEN, CDR2 SYDVKM. CDR3 loop: CASSLWSAGGWYEQYF. CDR3 DNA sequence: TGTGCCAGCAGTTTATGGTCGGCAGGGGGGTGGTACGAGCAGTACTTC. Using reference TRBV28 and TRBJ2-7 for the parts outside the CDR3, the full variable domain is DVKVTQSSRYLVKRTGEKVFLECVQDMDHENMFWYRQDPGLGLRLIYFSYDVKMKEKGDIPEGYSVSREKKERFSLILESASTNQTSMYLCASSLWSAGGWYEQYFGPGTRLTVT.

This clonotype was observed at least ten times. The chain couples TRBV5-1 to TRBJ1-5; D is unresolved. The CDR3 has 13 amino acids. Germline V gene data show CDR1 as SGHRS and CDR2 as YFSETQ. The germline V and J ends were trimmed by 4 bases and 7 bases, with 12 bases remaining between them. CDR3 nucleotides: TGCGCCAGCAGCGCGGCCCCGGGGCAGCCCCAGCATTTT. This codes for CASSAAPGQPQHF. Combining the CDR3 with reference TRBV5-1 and TRBJ1-5 gives the whole variable domain KAGVTQTPRYLIKTRGQQVTLSCSPISGHRSVSWYQQTPGQGLQFLFEYFSETQRNKGNFPGRFSGRQFSNSRSEMNVSTLELGDSALYLCASSAAPGQPQHFGDGTRLSIL.

This clonotype has more than one count but fewer than ten. This chain uses TRBV6-2 or TRBV6-3 with TRBJ2-7; no clear D. Germline assignment: CDR1 MNHEY and CDR2 SVGEGT. The CDR3 runs 14 residues. Trimming removed 7 bases at V and 1 base at J, with 14 bases between. In DNA, the CDR3 is TGTGCCAGCACTAGTGCCCTCGAATCCTACGAGCAGTACTTC. This gives the protein CASTSALESYEQYF.

In its sample, this clonotype was seen many times. The V gene is TRBV27, the J gene TRBJ2-7; 9 positions match TRBD1. This CDR3 spans 14 amino acids. Per germline, CDR1 MNHEY and CDR2 SMNVEV (reference sequence). J lost 2 bases, V lost 6 bases, and 5 bases had no gene match. CDR3 region: CASRPGQGTYEQYF. The CDR3, as DNA: TGTGCCAGCAGGCCGGGACAGGGAACCTACGAGCAGTACTTC.

The rearrangement joins TRBV15 to TRBJ2-1; no definite D call. This CDR3 has 13 residues. Trimming stripped 0 bases from V and 5 bases from J, with 5 bases between. CDR1 is LNHNV and CDR2 is YYDKDF in the germline V gene (reference sequence). CDR3 nucleotides: TGTGCCACCAGCAGAGAAGGGAACAATGAGCAGTTCTTC. This codes for CATSREGNNEQFF.

This chain joins TRBV4-2 and TRBJ2-1; TRBD2 aligns across 13 bases. Trimming cost V 0 bases and J 7 bases; bases outside gene matches: 9. The CDR3 extends over 18 amino acids. The V gene's germline CDR1 is LGHNA and CDR2 YNFKEQ. The CDR3 loop is CASSQDPGTSGILNEQFF. The CDR3 bases are TGTGCCAGCAGCCAAGACCCCGGGACTAGCGGGATTTTAAATGAGCAGTTCTTC.

This clonotype was counted ten times or more. This chain connects TRBV28 to TRBJ2-3; TRBD1 might be the D (5 bases). The germline gives CDR1 MDHEN, CDR2 SYDVKM. The CDR3 extends over 14 amino acids. V lost 5 bases, J lost 1 base, and 10 bases lay in between. CDR3 nucleotides: TGTGCCAGCAGTGAACAGGCGGGCACAGATACGCAGTATTTT. Translated: CASSEQAGTDTQYF.

On this clonotype itself: A read error is the likely source, as a far larger clone sits one nucleotide away. The chain combines TRBV18 with TRBJ2-3, with 9 bases identical to TRBD1. The J call may be in error: the DNA end matches TRBJ2-7 better. The CDR3 totals 15 residues. In germline, CDR1 is KGHSH, CDR2 LQKENI. CDR3 sequence: CASSPRDRAFYEQYF. Written as DNA, the CDR3 is TGTGCCAGCTCACCCCGGGACAGGGCGTTCTACGAGCAGTACTTC.

There are many counts of this clonotype. The V call is TRBV2, the J call TRBJ2-7, with D possibly called TRBD1 or TRBD2 (5 bases each). Per germline, CDR1 SNHLY and CDR2 FYNNEI. The CDR3 runs to 15 residues. Trimming shortened V by 6 bases and J by 2 bases, and 17 bases separated the two germline ends. DNA for the CDR3: TGTGCCAGCAGGGTTAGGCAGGGAGTGGCCTACGAGCAGTACTTC. It specifies CASRVRQGVAYEQYF.

This clonotype was recorded a few times. Relative to the germline gene, one junction end is altered; a read error may explain this. The gene calls are TRBV18 and TRBJ2-7; 9 bases agree with TRBD1. CDR1 KGHSH and CDR2 LQKENI come from the germline V gene. The CDR3 loop spans 12 amino acids. The CDR3 reads CASSRTGEDLTF. DNA for the CDR3: TGTGCCAGCTCTCGGACAGGGGAGGACCTAACCTTC.

This clonotype was seen ten or more times. The CDR3 loop reads CASSLENPHEQYF. In DNA form, the CDR3 reads TGTGCCAGCAGTTTAGAGAACCCCCACGAGCAGTACTTC. This chain uses TRBV28 with TRBJ2-7; D not resolved. Trimming shortened V by 2 bases and J by 5 bases, and 10 bases separated the two germline ends. Germline lookup yields CDR1 MDHEN and CDR2 SYDVKM. There are 13 residues in the CDR3.

This clonotype was counted many times. V and J are TRBV20-1 and TRBJ2-7; D remains unclear. CDR3 length: 14 amino acids. CDR1 is DFQATT, CDR2 SNEGSKA, per germline (reference sequence). The germline V and J ends were trimmed by 0 bases and 3 bases, with 12 bases remaining between them. In DNA, the CDR3 is TGCAGTGCTAGAGATTTAAGGGATCTCTACGAGCAGTACTTC. Protein product: CSARDLRDLYEQYF.

This clonotype was recorded at least ten times. The rearrangement joins TRBV6-2 or TRBV6-3 to TRBJ2-2; D is undetermined. This CDR3 has 13 amino acids. The V end was cut by 7 bases, the J end by 5 bases, with 11 bases between. The germline gives CDR1 MNHEY, CDR2 SVGEGT. The CDR3 DNA follows: TGTGCCAGCACCAAAGTACGGACCGGGGAGCTGTTTTTT. Translating it yields CASTKVRTGELFF.

This clonotype occurred many times. J is TRBJ1-2 and V is TRBV6-2 or TRBV6-3, with D unresolved. Germline-derived CDR1 and CDR2 are MNHEY and SVGEGT. The V end lost 6 bases, the J end lost 8 bases, and 19 bases lay between the germline ends. The CDR3 spans 14 residues. The CDR3 nucleotides read TGTGCCAGCAGCGCACGGGGTCCTGCTTGGGGCTACACCTTC. Translation gives CASSARGPAWGYTF.

In this sample, this clonotype turned up once. The rearrangement links TRBV5-6 to TRBJ2-1; 9 nucleotides match TRBD2. Germline V gives CDR1 SGHDT, CDR2 YYEEEE. This CDR3 is 14 amino acids long. J gave up 10 bases and V 0 bases, and 5 bases lay outside the gene matches. CDR3 bases: TGTGCCAGCAGCTTGGGGGCTAGCGGGGAAGAGCAGTTCTTC. It specifies CASSLGASGEEQFF.

This clonotype was picked up many times. The rearrangement uses TRBV28 and TRBJ1-2; 9 bases agree with TRBD1. This CDR3 contains 15 residues. CDR1 and CDR2 from the germline V gene are MDHEN and SYDVKM. V lost 6 bases, J lost 6 bases, and 11 bases stayed unmatched. Here the CDR3 DNA reads TGTGCCAGCAGCTCCACCTGGACAGGGGAACATGGCTACACCTTC. Encoded protein: CASSSTWTGEHGYTF.

This clonotype was counted between two and nine times. The genes are TRBV19 and TRBJ2-3, with TRBD2 matching 15 bases. CDR3 length: 17 residues. Germline V gene sequence: CDR1 LNHDA, CDR2 SQIVND (reference sequence). After removal of 9 bases from V and 4 bases from J, the junction contained 11 bases not matched to a gene. The CDR3 DNA reads as TGTGCCAGCCTCGGACTAGCGGGAGGGCCTTACGCAGATACGCAGTATTTT. This codes for CASLGLAGGPYADTQYF. Variable domain in full (rest from reference TRBV19 and TRBJ2-3): DGGITQSPKYLFRKEGQNVTLSCEQNLNHDAMYWYRQDPGQGLRLIYYSQIVNDFQKGDIAEGYSVSREKKESFPLTVTSAQKNPTAFYLCASLGLAGGPYADTQYFGPGTRLTVL.

In its sample, this clonotype was seen many times. This chain uses TRBV18 with TRBJ1-1, with a possible D match to TRBD1 (5 bases). The V end was cut by 3 bases, the J end by 5 bases, with 19 bases between. The CDR3 is 16 residues long. The V gene's germline CDR1 is KGHSH and CDR2 LQKENI. The CDR3 nucleotides are TGTGCCAGCTCACCCACCTCAGGAGGGGCTAATACTGAAGCTTTCTTT. Protein sequence: CASSPTSGGANTEAFF.

Notes on this clonotype: A read error may be the cause here, since a much bigger clone is one base away. This chain connects TRBV12-3 or TRBV12-4 to TRBJ2-2, with a possible D match to TRBD1 (6 bases). The CDR3 loop spans 16 amino acids. The V end was cut by 5 bases, the J end by 4 bases, with 17 bases between. This CDR3 is CASSELQGSGTGELFF. The DNA for the CDR3 is TGTGCCAGCAGTGAGTTACAGGGATCGGGCACCGGGGAGCTGTTTTTT.

This clonotype occurred many times. This rearrangement joins TRBV30 to TRBJ2-5; 10 bases match TRBD2. Per the germline V gene, CDR1 is GTSNPN and CDR2 is SVGIG (reference sequence). The CDR3 totals 15 residues. V was pared by 0 bases and J by 1 base, with 2 bases of the junction left unmatched. CDR3 in DNA: TGTGCCTGGAGTGTCAAGCGGGAGGGCCAAGAGACCCAGTACTTC. As protein: CAWSVKREGQETQYF.

This clonotype was detected only a few times. This rearrangement joins TRBV14 to TRBJ2-7; no firm D call. CDR3 length equals 13 residues. Trimming took 1 base from V and 9 from J, leaving 13 bases between them. The V gene's germline CDR1 is SGHDN and CDR2 FVKESK. CDR3 nucleotide sequence: TGTGCCAGCAGCCAAGTAGGCGGATCTCGGCAGTACTTC. Its translation: CASSQVGGSRQYF. Using reference TRBV14 and TRBJ2-7 for the parts outside the CDR3, the full variable domain is EAGVTQFPSHSVIEKGQTVTLRCDPISGHDNLYWYRRVMGKEIKFLLHFVKESKQDESGMPNNRFLAERTGGTYSTLKVQPAELEDSGVYFCASSQVGGSRQYFGPGTRLTVT.

This chain joins TRBV24-1 and TRBJ2-1; TRBD2 might be the D (5 bases). The germline V and J ends were trimmed by 2 bases and 7 bases, with 14 bases remaining between them. This CDR3 region has 15 residues. CDR1 and CDR2 (germline): KGHDR, SFDVKD. The CDR3 reads CATSDSSGTGNEQFF. CDR3 coding DNA: TGTGCCACCAGTGATTCGTCGGGAACGGGGAATGAGCAGTTCTTC.

This clonotype was counted only a few times. V usage is TRBV3-1 and J usage is TRBJ2-7; D unclear. This CDR3 has 12 amino acids. Trimming pared 7 bases from V and 3 bases from J, leaving 10 bases between. The germline V gene encodes CDR1 LGHDT and CDR2 YNNKEL (reference sequence). CDR3 sequence: CASIGSGYEQYF. CDR3 in DNA: TGTGCCAGCATAGGATCCGGCTACGAGCAGTACTTC.

This clonotype was counted only a few times. This sequence joins TRBV11-2 and TRBJ1-2; TRBD1 agrees at 8 bases. The V gene end was trimmed by 2 bases and the J gene end by 6 bases; junction bases not matched to a gene: 2. The germline V gene encodes CDR1 SGHAT and CDR2 FQNNGV. The CDR3 spans 13 residues. CDR3 residues: CASSLLDRDGYTF. As DNA, the CDR3 is TGTGCCAGCAGCTTACTGGACAGGGATGGCTACACCTTC.

This clonotype was found many times. The chain carries TRBV28 and TRBJ1-1; possible D gene TRBD1, 6 bases. The ends were cut back, 8 bases at V and 6 bases at J, with 22 bases in the middle. The CDR3 totals 15 residues. CDR1 is MDHEN, CDR2 SYDVKM, per germline. The CDR3 nucleotides read TGTGCCAGCGGGCAAAAGGGGGGATCGGTGGCTGAAGCTTTCTTT. Translated: CASGQKGGSVAEAFF.

The sample holds many counts of this clonotype. The chain carries TRBV6-2 or TRBV6-3 and TRBJ2-1; 7 nucleotides line up with TRBD2. V was clipped by 5 bases and J by 11 bases; unmatched bases: 9. In germline, CDR1 is MNHEY, CDR2 SVGEGT. This CDR3 spans 13 amino acids. This CDR3 reads CASSLSREAKQFF. The CDR3 nucleotides are TGTGCCAGCAGTCTCTCCCGGGAGGCTAAGCAGTTCTTC.

This clonotype was counted a few times. This chain connects TRBV5-1 to TRBJ2-7, with TRBD1 matching 10 bases. This CDR3 contains 16 residues. CDR1 SGHRS and CDR2 YFSETQ come from the germline V gene. The trim removed 3 bases at V and 2 bases at J, leaving 8 bases unmatched. CDR3 protein: CASSYTGTGVPYEQYF. CDR3 DNA sequence: TGCGCCAGCAGCTATACCGGGACAGGGGTTCCCTACGAGCAGTACTTC.

The V call is TRBV9, the J call TRBJ2-7, with a possible D match to TRBD2 (5 bases). CDR3 length equals 13 residues. V gave up 2 bases and J gave up 2 bases, with 8 bases separating them. Per germline, CDR1 SGDLS and CDR2 YYNGEE. The CDR3 protein is CASSVGVAYEQYF. The CDR3 bases are TGTGCCAGCAGCGTGGGAGTAGCCTACGAGCAGTACTTC.

This clonotype was seen many times. This rearrangement joins TRBV29-1 to TRBJ1-1; 8 nucleotides align to TRBD1. With V trimmed by 5 bases and J by 3 bases, 5 bases remained unmatched. This CDR3 comprises 13 residues. Germline CDR1 is SQVTM and CDR2 is ANQGSEA. CDR3 loop: CSVRDRIYTEAFF. The CDR3 coding sequence is TGCAGCGTTAGGGACAGGATCTACACTGAAGCTTTCTTT.

This rearrangement joins TRBV27 to TRBJ2-1; the D gene could be TRBD1 or TRBD2 (5 bases each). V was clipped by 6 bases and J by 7 bases, with 13 bases between them. The CDR3 runs to 13 residues. Germline V gene sequence: CDR1 MNHEY, CDR2 SMNVEV (reference sequence). This CDR3 reads CASSGAPPNEQFF. Written as DNA, the CDR3 is TGTGCCAGCAGCGGGGCCCCCCCAAATGAGCAGTTCTTC.

This clonotype was recorded at least ten times. This chain connects TRBV2 to TRBJ1-5, with D unclear. The V gene's germline CDR1 is SNHLY and CDR2 FYNNEI. The CDR3 is made up of 14 amino acids. The V end lost 3 bases, the J end lost 0 bases, and 6 bases lay between the germline ends. The CDR3: CASSDKFSNQPQHF. CDR3 in DNA: TGTGCCAGCAGTGACAAATTTAGCAATCAGCCCCAGCATTTT.

In this sample, this clonotype turned up many times. The CDR3 loop reads CASSWTGLNSGRIYEQYF. The CDR3 DNA is TGTGCCAGCAGTTGGACAGGATTAAACAGCGGGAGGATTTACGAGCAGTACTTC. The chain carries TRBV28 and TRBJ2-7; 9 bases map to TRBD2. The CDR3 loop spans 18 amino acids. V lost 4 bases and J lost 4; bases outside the gene matches: 17. CDR1 is MDHEN and CDR2 is SYDVKM in the germline V gene.